This T cell receptor (beta chain) comes out of a study of identical twins. Study-wide points: Excess low generation probability was seen in twin-shared out-of-frame alpha sequences.

TCRdb passed the 5' RACE reads through MiXCR, listing each CDR3 protein once. The sample contains around 340,000 distinct CDR3 sequences, 7% to 9.5% of which appear only once. Concerning this clonotype: Its antigen is not identified.

After removal of 3 bases from V and 4 bases from J, the junction contained 4 bases not matched to a gene. The CDR3 extends over 15 amino acids. The germline CDR1 and CDR2 sequences are SGHRS and YFSETQ. The clonotype was recovered from a woman aged 50 to 65 in good health. Source material: naive T cells sorted from blood. The chain is built from TRBV5-1 and TRBJ2-1; 10 bases are a match to TRBD2. The CDR3 sequence: CASSSGTSDYNEQFF. CDR3 bases: TGCGCCAGCAGCTCCGGGACTAGCGATTACAATGAGCAGTTCTTC. The full variable domain, completed using reference TRBV5-1 and TRBJ2-1, is KAGVTQTPRYLIKTRGQQVTLSCSPISGHRSVSWYQQTPGQGLQFLFEYFSETQRNKGNFPGRFSGRQFSNSRSEMNVSTLELGDSALYLCASSSGTSDYNEQFFGPGTRLTVL.